This is a list of T cell receptor beta chains from one sample in a study of T cells in Graves' hyperthyroidism and ophthalmopathy. MiXCR, applied by TCRdb to the multiplex PCR reads, yields one record per CDR3 protein. In the table there are about 160,000 distinct CDR3 sequences, approximately 9% of which are singletons. Sequencing was done on a sample of blood. The origin of the receptors is a young woman with Graves' hyperthyroidism that later progressed to Graves' ophthalmopathy. The CDR3 runs from the conserved cysteine through the conserved F or W. A D gene is named only where the DNA matches it firmly. Some rows have no size entry. The others give once, few or many, or a class for an expanded clone.

D gene,V gene,J gene,clone size,CDR3 DNA,CDR3 protein
.,TRBV4-1,TRBJ2-1,.,TGCGCCAGCAGCCACGACGTCTACAATGAGCAGTTCTTC,CASSHDVYNEQFF
.,TRBV6-1,TRBJ2-1,few,TGTGCCAGCAGTGAAGCCCGGGACCATGAGCAGTTCTTC,CASSEARDHEQFF
TRBD2,TRBV5-6,TRBJ2-2,few,TGTGCCAGCAGCATCGGGACTAGCGGAAACACCGGGGAGCTGTTTTTT,CASSIGTSGNTGELFF
TRBD1,TRBV19,TRBJ2-3,many,TGTGCCACCCGGGGCAGGGGGAGCACAGATACGCAGTATTTT,CATRGRGSTDTQYF
TRBD2,TRBV10-3,TRBJ2-4,many,TGTGCCATCAGTGAAAGCGGGAGGGGGGGCATTCAGTACTTC,CAISESGRGGIQYF
.,TRBV20-1,TRBJ1-1,.,TGCAGTGCTAGAATTGGCCAGTTTAACACTGAAGCTTTCTTT,CSARIGQFNTEAFF
.,TRBV2,TRBJ2-5,many,TGTGCCAGCAGTGAAGCAGGGGGGAGTGAGACCCAGTACTTC,CASSEAGGSETQYF
.,TRBV20-1,TRBJ1-1,many,TGCAGTGCTAGTGCAGGGACGAACACTGAAGCTTTCTTT,CSASAGTNTEAFF
.,TRBV9,TRBJ1-6,many,TGTGCCAGCAGCGTAGAGGGGGGCCATAATTCACCCCTCCACTTT,CASSVEGGHNSPLHF
TRBD1,TRBV20-1,TRBJ1-5,many,TGCAGTGCTAGAGCTTACAGGGGGGGTGGTCAGCCCCAGCATTTT,CSARAYRGGGQPQHF
TRBD2,TRBV20-1,TRBJ2-5,many,TGCAGTGCTCCACCTGAAGCGGGATTAGAGACCCAGTACTTC,CSAPPEAGLETQYF
TRBD1,TRBV6-1,TRBJ2-7,many,TGTGCCAGCAGTGCCAGGGGGCCCCTAGACGAGCAGTACTTC,CASSARGPLDEQYF
.,TRBV3-1,TRBJ2-1,many,TGTGCCAGCAGCCAAAGTAGATCCCACTCCTACAATGAGCAGTTCTTC,CASSQSRSHSYNEQFF
.,TRBV19,TRBJ1-5,.,TGTGCCAGTAGTATAACAGGGCGTCAGCCCCAGCATTTT,CASSITGRQPQHF
.,TRBV19,TRBJ2-7,many,TGTGCCAGTAGTCCTTCTAGCGATTCCTACGAGCAGTACTTC,CASSPSSDSYEQYF
TRBD1,TRBV11-1,TRBJ2-5,many,TGTGCCAGCAGCTCGGGGACAGCGACGATGGAGACCCAGTACTTC,CASSSGTATMETQYF
.,TRBV6-1,TRBJ2-7,.,TGTGCATGCAGACCAGGGGGGGGGTACGAGCAGTACTTC,CACRPGGGYEQYF
TRBD1,TRBV15,TRBJ1-2,many,TGTGCCACCAGCAGAGCCGGACAGGGCAACTATGGCTACACCTTC,CATSRAGQGNYGYTF
.,TRBV29-1,TRBJ2-7,.,TGCAGCGTTGATTCGGGAGTCGAGCAGTACTTC,CSVDSGVEQYF
.,TRBV4-2,TRBJ1-5,few,TGTGCCAGCAGCCAAGAAATGGGTCCCAATCAGCCCCAGCATTTT,CASSQEMGPNQPQHF
TRBD2,TRBV9,TRBJ2-3,few,TGTGCCAGCAGCCCCGGGGGGGGTCGAGATACGCAGTATTTT,CASSPGGGRDTQYF
TRBD1,TRBV4-2,TRBJ2-7,many,TGTGCCAGCAGCTACCGGGACAGGGGTACCTACGAGCAGTACTTC,CASSYRDRGTYEQYF
.,TRBV7-3,TRBJ2-1,many,TGTGCCAGCAGCTCAACACCTGGGGCGGGGTTAGCCTACAATGAGCAGTTCTTC,CASSSTPGAGLAYNEQFF
.,TRBV6-6,TRBJ1-5,.,TGTGCCAGCAGTTACTCCCCGGCAGGAGGGGGTCAGCCCCAGCATTTT,CASSYSPAGGGQPQHF
.,TRBV19,TRBJ1-5,.,TGTGCCAGTAGTACCGGAAGACAGTATAGCAATCAGCCCCAGCATTTT,CASSTGRQYSNQPQHF
TRBD1,TRBV19,TRBJ2-2,many,TGTGCCAGTAGTGCCCGGGACAGCCCCACCGGGGAGCTGTTTTTT,CASSARDSPTGELFF
.,TRBV30,TRBJ1-4,many,TGTGCCTGGAGTCAGGGGAGAGTAGAGGAAAAACTGTTTTTT,CAWSQGRVEEKLFF
.,TRBV9,TRBJ2-7,many,TGTGCCAGCAGCCCCTACGGGACCTCGGATGAGCAGTACTTC,CASSPYGTSDEQYF
TRBD2,TRBV30,TRBJ2-5,many,TGTGCCTGGAGTGAATCCGGGAGGGCCCTCGGGTCCCAGTACTTC,CAWSESGRALGSQYF
TRBD1,TRBV24-1,TRBJ1-1,many,TGTGCCACCAGTGATACAAAAACTTCGGGACAGGGGACCATGAACACTGAAGCTTTCTTT,CATSDTKTSGQGTMNTEAFF
TRBD1,TRBV2,TRBJ2-7,many,TGTGCCAGCAGTAAAGGGGGTATGTGGGGACAGCCCTACGAGCAGTACTTC,CASSKGGMWGQPYEQYF
TRBD2,TRBV5-1,TRBJ2-5,many,TGCGCCAGCAGCTTTACTAGCGGCAAAGAGACCCAGTACTTC,CASSFTSGKETQYF
TRBD2,TRBV28,TRBJ2-2,.,TGTGCCAGCAGTTTATATGAGGGGTGGGAGGGGTTCGCGAACACCGGGGAGCTGTTTTTT,CASSLYEGWEGFANTGELFF
TRBD1,TRBV24-1,TRBJ2-1,many,TGTGCCACCAGCACAGGGGGCAATGAGCAGTTCTTC,CATSTGGNEQFF
TRBD1,TRBV3-1,TRBJ1-1,many,TGTGCCAGCAGTATCAACAGGGGGCACACTGAAGCTTTCTTT,CASSINRGHTEAFF
.,TRBV15,TRBJ2-7,few,TGTGCCACCAGCAGAGGAACCTCCTACGAGCAGTACTTC,CATSRGTSYEQYF
.,TRBV20-1,TRBJ1-2,few,TGCAGTGCTTTGGGCCTTACGAACTATGGCTACACCTTC,CSALGLTNYGYTF
.,TRBV29-1,TRBJ2-7,.,TGCAGCGTTGGTCTCTTCAAGGGGGTATCCTACGAGCAGTACTTC,CSVGLFKGVSYEQYF
.,TRBV30,TRBJ1-3,many,TGTGCCTGGAGCGGGAACACCATATATTTT,CAWSGNTIYF
TRBD1,TRBV5-1,TRBJ2-2,many,TGCGCCAGCAGCCATTCGGACAGGGGCCGTGGGGAGCTGTTTTTT,CASSHSDRGRGELFF
TRBD2,TRBV7-3,TRBJ2-1,many,TGTGCCAGCAGCATGGGGACTAGCGGGAACTACAATGAGCAGTTCTTC,CASSMGTSGNYNEQFF
TRBD2,TRBV3-1,TRBJ2-7,many,TGTGCCAGCAGCCAACGGACTAGCGGCTACGAGCAGTACTTC,CASSQRTSGYEQYF
.,TRBV6-1,TRBJ2-1,many,TGTGCCAGCAGTTACCTCCCTAGAGAGGCCAGGAATGAGCAGTTCTTC,CASSYLPREARNEQFF
.,TRBV5-1,TRBJ1-1,.,TGCGCCAGCAGCTTACGGGAGAGCACTGAAGCTTTCTTT,CASSLRESTEAFF
TRBD1,TRBV4-2,TRBJ1-4,.,TGTGCCAGCAGCCAAGTCCAGGGGGAAAGTGAAAAACTGTTTTTT,CASSQVQGESEKLFF
.,TRBV30,TRBJ1-2,many,TGTGCCGGGGTGGGTATGGCAGGGGAGAGTTATGGCTACACCTTC,CAGVGMAGESYGYTF
TRBD1,TRBV28,TRBJ1-1,many,TGTGCCAGCAGTTCCCCGGGACAGGGGGCAATGAACACTGAAGCTTTCTTT,CASSSPGQGAMNTEAFF